Listed below are T cell receptor beta chains from one sample, sequenced in a study of PD-L1 blockade in urothelial cancer. Repertoires were generated with immunoSEQ multiplex PCR, while TCRdb's copy carries only in-frame clones and drops some. The sample has about 39,000 clones; about 89% are singletons. This specimen consisted of PBMCs, obtained around atezolizumab (anti-PD-L1) treatment. The receptor set was obtained from a man between 60 and 75 years old with urothelial cancer. Both conserved end residues are part of each CDR3. D genes are given only for firm matches. Clone sizes are given selectively: once, few, many, or a class where the clone is expanded.

abundance: .
v_gene: TRBV2
j_gene: TRBJ2-7
d_gene: .
CDR3aa: CASNMGQTSYEQYF
CDR3nt: TGTGCCAGCAACATGGGACAGACTAGCTACGAGCAGTACTTC

abundance: .
v_gene: TRBV28
j_gene: TRBJ2-7
d_gene: .
CDR3aa: CATKAGHMGTYEQYF
CDR3nt: TGTGCCACCAAAGCCGGACACATGGGCACCTACGAGCAGTACTTC

abundance: .
v_gene: TRBV5-5
j_gene: TRBJ1-4
d_gene: TRBD1
CDR3aa: CASSSQGSNEKLFF
CDR3nt: TGTGCCAGCAGCTCACAGGGGAGTAATGAAAAACTGTTTTTT

abundance: .
v_gene: TRBV5-1
j_gene: TRBJ1-2
d_gene: .
CDR3aa: CASSLGAPNYGYTF
CDR3nt: TGCGCCAGCAGCTTGGGAGCCCCTAACTATGGCTACACCTTC

abundance: .
v_gene: TRBV28
j_gene: TRBJ2-7
d_gene: TRBD1
CDR3aa: CASRGAGGGEQYF
CDR3nt: TGTGCCAGCCGGGGAGCAGGGGGTGGAGAGCAGTACTTC

abundance: .
v_gene: TRBV28
j_gene: TRBJ2-7
d_gene: TRBD1
CDR3aa: CASAKPGQGVKEQYF
CDR3nt: TGTGCCAGCGCTAAACCGGGACAGGGAGTGAAAGAGCAGTACTTC

abundance: .
v_gene: TRBV7-9
j_gene: TRBJ1-3
d_gene: .
CDR3aa: CASSLPGGGDTIYF
CDR3nt: TGTGCCAGCAGCTTACCGGGAGGTGGAGACACCATATATTTT

abundance: .
v_gene: TRBV4-1
j_gene: TRBJ2-2
d_gene: TRBD1
CDR3aa: CASSQDSGGRDTGELFF
CDR3nt: TGCGCCAGCAGCCAAGACTCAGGGGGCAGAGACACCGGGGAGCTGTTTTTT

abundance: .
v_gene: TRBV6-6
j_gene: TRBJ1-1
d_gene: TRBD1
CDR3aa: CASSPQDRVGTEAFF
CDR3nt: TGTGCCAGCAGTCCACAGGACAGGGTTGGCACTGAAGCTTTCTTT

abundance: once
v_gene: TRBV27
j_gene: TRBJ2-3
d_gene: TRBD2
CDR3aa: CASRLSGGSTDTQYF
CDR3nt: TGTGCCAGCAGGCTATCCGGGGGGAGCACAGATACGCAGTATTTT

abundance: .
v_gene: TRBV7-2
j_gene: TRBJ2-1
d_gene: TRBD1
CDR3aa: CASSLVGQPYNEQFF
CDR3nt: TGTGCCAGCAGCTTAGTGGGACAGCCATACAATGAGCAGTTCTTC

abundance: .
v_gene: TRBV19
j_gene: TRBJ2-3
d_gene: .
CDR3aa: CASSSQDTQYF
CDR3nt: TGTGCCAGTAGTTCGCAGGATACGCAGTATTTT

abundance: .
v_gene: TRBV6-1
j_gene: TRBJ2-1
d_gene: .
CDR3aa: CASRAPGTDYNEQFF
CDR3nt: TGTGCCAGCAGGGCTCCCGGGACTGACTACAATGAGCAGTTCTTC

abundance: .
v_gene: TRBV15
j_gene: TRBJ2-7
d_gene: TRBD2
CDR3aa: CATSRVLGAGGDYEQYF
CDR3nt: TGTGCCACCAGCAGAGTCCTAGGGGCGGGAGGAGACTACGAGCAGTACTTC

abundance: few
v_gene: TRBV5-4
j_gene: TRBJ2-3
d_gene: .
CDR3aa: CASSETGDYTDTQYF
CDR3nt: TGTGCCAGCAGCGAGACAGGGGACTACACAGATACGCAGTATTTT

abundance: .
v_gene: TRBV28
j_gene: TRBJ2-2
d_gene: TRBD2
CDR3aa: CASRSGLANTGELFF
CDR3nt: TGTGCCAGCAGGTCGGGACTAGCGAACACCGGGGAGCTGTTTTTT

abundance: .
v_gene: TRBV5-8
j_gene: TRBJ2-5
d_gene: TRBD2
CDR3aa: CASSTGTSGDLVQETQYF
CDR3nt: TGTGCCAGCAGCACCGGGACTAGCGGGGACCTTGTCCAAGAGACCCAGTACTTC

abundance: .
v_gene: TRBV5-1
j_gene: TRBJ2-3
d_gene: TRBD2
CDR3aa: CASSPRTSGGATDTQYF
CDR3nt: TGCGCCAGCAGCCCCCGGACTAGCGGGGGGGCCACAGATACGCAGTATTTT

abundance: .
v_gene: TRBV28
j_gene: TRBJ2-1
d_gene: TRBD2
CDR3aa: CASTLGDYSYNEQFF
CDR3nt: TGTGCCAGCACCCTAGGGGACTACTCCTACAATGAGCAGTTCTTC

abundance: .
v_gene: TRBV27
j_gene: TRBJ1-1
d_gene: .
CDR3aa: CASRGASTEAFF
CDR3nt: TGTGCCAGCAGGGGGGCGAGCACTGAAGCTTTCTTT

abundance: once
v_gene: TRBV9
j_gene: TRBJ1-2
d_gene: .
CDR3aa: CASSVVTGPHGYTF
CDR3nt: TGTGCCAGCAGCGTAGTCACAGGGCCCCATGGCTACACCTTC

abundance: .
v_gene: TRBV28
j_gene: TRBJ1-2
d_gene: TRBD1
CDR3aa: CASSSPGQINYGYTF
CDR3nt: TGTGCCAGCAGTTCCCCGGGACAGATTAACTATGGCTACACCTTC

abundance: .
v_gene: TRBV2
j_gene: TRBJ2-3
d_gene: .
CDR3aa: CASSRATSTDTQYF
CDR3nt: TGTGCCAGCAGTCGAGCGACTAGCACAGATACGCAGTATTTT

abundance: .
v_gene: TRBV7-2
j_gene: TRBJ2-3
d_gene: .
CDR3aa: CASSLVPGTPGDTQYF
CDR3nt: TGTGCCAGCAGCTTAGTGCCGGGGACTCCTGGAGATACGCAGTATTTT

abundance: .
v_gene: TRBV14
j_gene: TRBJ2-7
d_gene: .
CDR3aa: CASSPDYRSYEQYF
CDR3nt: TGTGCCAGCAGTCCGGACTATAGGTCCTACGAGCAGTACTTC

abundance: .
v_gene: TRBV5-1
j_gene: TRBJ1-2
d_gene: .
CDR3aa: CASSLDQNYGYTF
CDR3nt: TGCGCCAGCAGCTTGGATCAGAACTATGGCTACACCTTC

abundance: .
v_gene: TRBV28
j_gene: TRBJ1-2
d_gene: TRBD1
CDR3aa: CASSYTGGARGYTF
CDR3nt: TGTGCCAGCAGTTATACAGGGGGCGCGCGTGGCTACACCTTC

abundance: .
v_gene: TRBV4-1
j_gene: TRBJ1-1
d_gene: TRBD1
CDR3aa: CASSFRAGGGTEAFF
CDR3nt: TGCGCCAGCAGCTTCCGGGCAGGGGGCGGGACTGAAGCTTTCTTT

abundance: .
v_gene: TRBV5-4
j_gene: TRBJ2-5
d_gene: .
CDR3aa: CASTRAGTLETQYF
CDR3nt: TGTGCCAGCACCAGAGCCGGGACTTTGGAGACCCAGTACTTC

abundance: .
v_gene: TRBV6-5
j_gene: TRBJ1-1
d_gene: TRBD1
CDR3aa: CASSFRQGTEAFF
CDR3nt: TGTGCCAGCAGTTTCCGACAGGGCACTGAAGCTTTCTTT

abundance: .
v_gene: TRBV28
j_gene: TRBJ2-5
d_gene: .
CDR3aa: CASSIQGAETQYF
CDR3nt: TGTGCCAGCAGTATACAGGGAGCAGAGACCCAGTACTTC

abundance: .
v_gene: TRBV29-1
j_gene: TRBJ2-5
d_gene: .
CDR3aa: CSVEDFRALQETQYF
CDR3nt: TGCAGCGTTGAAGATTTCAGGGCCCTCCAAGAGACCCAGTACTTC

abundance: .
v_gene: TRBV4-2
j_gene: TRBJ1-1
d_gene: .
CDR3aa: CASSQWGLDEAFF
CDR3nt: TGTGCCAGCAGCCAGTGGGGACTGGACGAAGCTTTCTTT

abundance: .
v_gene: TRBV6-5
j_gene: TRBJ2-1
d_gene: .
CDR3aa: CASSYSSGNEQFF
CDR3nt: TGTGCCAGCAGTTACTCTTCGGGGAATGAGCAGTTCTTC

abundance: .
v_gene: TRBV5-4
j_gene: TRBJ2-3
d_gene: TRBD2
CDR3aa: CASSSITSGGATDTQYF
CDR3nt: TGTGCCAGCAGCTCTATAACTAGCGGGGGGGCGACAGATACGCAGTATTTT

abundance: .
v_gene: TRBV5-1
j_gene: TRBJ2-7
d_gene: TRBD1
CDR3aa: CASSLDRSSYEQYF
CDR3nt: TGCGCCAGCAGCCTGGACAGGAGCTCCTACGAGCAGTACTTC

abundance: .
v_gene: TRBV14
j_gene: TRBJ1-3
d_gene: TRBD1
CDR3aa: CASRSTGFGNTIYF
CDR3nt: TGTGCCAGCCGCTCGACAGGGTTCGGAAACACCATATATTTT

abundance: .
v_gene: TRBV29-1
j_gene: TRBJ2-1
d_gene: TRBD1
CDR3aa: CSVEGDREIGGPVNEQFF
CDR3nt: TGCAGCGTTGAGGGGGACAGGGAAATAGGGGGGCCGGTCAATGAGCAGTTCTTC

abundance: .
v_gene: TRBV7-6
j_gene: TRBJ2-7
d_gene: .
CDR3aa: CASSLVSTEQYF
CDR3nt: TGTGCCAGCAGCTTAGTTAGTACCGAGCAGTACTTC

abundance: once
v_gene: TRBV27
j_gene: TRBJ1-2
d_gene: .
CDR3aa: CASSLGQGAGGYTF
CDR3nt: TGTGCCAGCAGTTTGGGGCAAGGGGCTGGAGGCTACACCTTC

abundance: once
v_gene: TRBV2
j_gene: TRBJ1-2
d_gene: TRBD1
CDR3aa: CAIGTAVNYGYTF
CDR3nt: TGTGCCATCGGGACAGCCGTTAACTATGGCTACACCTTC

abundance: .
v_gene: TRBV23-1
j_gene: TRBJ1-4
d_gene: .
CDR3aa: CASSQPWTDLNEKLFF
CDR3nt: TGCGCCAGCAGTCAACCCTGGACGGACTTAAATGAAAAACTGTTTTTT

abundance: .
v_gene: TRBV5-4
j_gene: TRBJ2-7
d_gene: TRBD2
CDR3aa: CASSPGTSRSYEQYF
CDR3nt: TGTGCCAGCAGCCCTGGGACTAGTCGGTCCTACGAGCAGTACTTC

abundance: .
v_gene: TRBV9
j_gene: TRBJ1-1
d_gene: TRBD1
CDR3aa: CASSAGTGATEAFF
CDR3nt: TGTGCCAGCAGCGCGGGGACAGGGGCCACTGAAGCTTTCTTT

abundance: .
v_gene: TRBV27
j_gene: TRBJ2-3
d_gene: TRBD1
CDR3aa: CASSLRDRSTDTQYF
CDR3nt: TGTGCCAGCAGCCTCCGGGACAGAAGCACAGATACGCAGTATTTT

abundance: .
v_gene: TRBV29-1
j_gene: TRBJ2-5
d_gene: TRBD1
CDR3aa: CSVDIGGRETQYF
CDR3nt: TGCAGCGTTGATATAGGGGGCCGGGAGACCCAGTACTTC